This TCR beta chain originates from a study of spatial heterogeneity in lung cancer. Overall study findings and caveats: Intratumoral expanded alpha and beta TCR counts were found to track tumor mutation counts.

The J segment lost 3 bases and the V segment lost 1 base, leaving 3 bases of the junction unmatched. Germline V gene sequence: CDR1 SGHTA, CDR2 FQGNSA. The CDR3 extends over 15 amino acids. Time point noted: sample taken at primary tumor resection. Sequencing was performed on whole RNA extracted from tumor and nontumor lung tissue, or from frozen PBMC, and the material was left unsorted. Carried by each TCR cDNA molecule was a unique molecular identifier. TCRdb ran MiXCR on the 5' RACE reads and lists one entry per CDR3 protein. The top ten hold about 10% of the sample, which has approximately 8,800 distinct CDR3 sequences, around 12% seen once. This clonotype is medium-sized by share. Its target is unknown.

The sequencing here drew on lung tumor tissue, taken at surgery. The genes are TRBV7-2 and TRBJ2-7, with 10 bases identical to TRBD2. This TCR was sampled from a male donor with early-stage non-small cell lung cancer. CDR3 sequence: CASSLDLAGDYEQYF. The CDR3 DNA reads as TGTGCCAGCAGCTTAGATCTAGCGGGAGACTACGAGCAGTACTTC. Looking up the rest from reference TRBV7-2 and TRBJ2-7 gives the full variable domain: GAGVSQSPSNKVTEKGKDVELRCDPISGHTALYWYRQSLGQGLEFLIYFQGNSAPDKSGLPSDRFSAERTGGSVSTLTIQRTQQEDSAVYLCASSLDLAGDYEQYFGPGTRLTVT.